The rows below give T cell receptor beta chains drawn from one sample of a study of beta chain features in type 1 diabetes. Using immunoSEQ multiplex PCR, the repertoire was profiled, and TCRdb retains in-frame clones only, with some absent. The data show over 650,000 clones, around 15% seen once. The sequenced sample consisted of naive CD4+ T cells from blood. The receptors originated from a man aged 18 to 29 with type 1 diabetes. Each CDR3 is given with its conserved first and last residue. The order of the fields is clone size, J gene, D gene, V gene, CDR3 protein, CDR3 DNA. The D gene is left open where the match is weak. Clone size, where shown, is once, few, many, or a class for clones that have expanded.

clone_size: few; j_call: TRBJ1-1; d_call: TRBD1; v_call: TRBV29-1; cdr3_aa: CSYQGGAWTEAFF; cdr3_nt: TGCAGCTATCAAGGGGGCGCCTGGACTGAAGCTTTCTTT
clone_size: few; j_call: TRBJ2-3; d_call: -; v_call: TRBV5-4; cdr3_aa: CASSVPTDTQYF; cdr3_nt: TGTGCCAGCAGCGTTCCTACCGATACGCAGTATTTT
clone_size: -; j_call: TRBJ1-5; d_call: -; v_call: TRBV10-3; cdr3_aa: CAISGEGNQPQHF; cdr3_nt: TGTGCCATCAGTGGGGAAGGCAATCAGCCCCAGCATTTT
clone_size: -; j_call: TRBJ2-7; d_call: -; v_call: TRBV5-1; cdr3_aa: CASSRGRGDYEQYF; cdr3_nt: TGCGCCAGCAGCCGGGGTCGAGGAGACTACGAGCAGTACTTC
clone_size: few; j_call: TRBJ2-5; d_call: TRBD2; v_call: TRBV9; cdr3_aa: CASSIGTSGNQETQYF; cdr3_nt: TGTGCCAGCAGCATCGGGACTAGCGGAAATCAAGAGACCCAGTACTTC
clone_size: few; j_call: TRBJ2-7; d_call: -; v_call: TRBV11-2; cdr3_aa: CASSGPPHAYEQYF; cdr3_nt: TGTGCCAGCAGCGGACCCCCGCATGCTTACGAGCAGTACTTC
clone_size: -; j_call: TRBJ1-5; d_call: -; v_call: TRBV4-3; cdr3_aa: CASSQDPTADGAQHF; cdr3_nt: TGCGCCAGCAGCCAAGATCCGACGGCGGACGGGGCCCAGCATTTT
clone_size: -; j_call: TRBJ1-2; d_call: -; v_call: TRBV6-4; cdr3_aa: CASSNQDNYGYTF; cdr3_nt: TGTGCCAGCAGCAACCAGGATAACTATGGCTACACCTTC
clone_size: -; j_call: TRBJ2-3; d_call: -; v_call: TRBV6-4; cdr3_aa: CASSDQTTDTQYF; cdr3_nt: TGTGCCAGCAGTGACCAGACTACAGATACGCAGTATTTT
clone_size: few; j_call: TRBJ2-3; d_call: -; v_call: TRBV27; cdr3_aa: CASSLSSVTDTQYF; cdr3_nt: TGTGCCAGCAGTTTATCGTCTGTCACAGATACGCAGTATTTT
clone_size: -; j_call: TRBJ2-7; d_call: -; v_call: TRBV9; cdr3_aa: CASSATTETYEQYF; cdr3_nt: TGTGCCAGCAGCGCTACGACAGAAACCTACGAGCAGTACTTC
clone_size: -; j_call: TRBJ1-2; d_call: -; v_call: TRBV29-1; cdr3_aa: CSVGGERGYTF; cdr3_nt: TGCAGCGTTGGTGGGGAAAGGGGCTACACCTTC
clone_size: -; j_call: TRBJ2-1; d_call: -; v_call: TRBV29-1; cdr3_aa: CSARGVGFNEQFF; cdr3_nt: TGCAGCGCCCGAGGGGTCGGATTCAATGAGCAGTTCTTC
clone_size: -; j_call: TRBJ2-2; d_call: -; v_call: TRBV4-2; cdr3_aa: CASSQVSGLNTGELFF; cdr3_nt: TGTGCCAGCAGCCAAGTGAGCGGGTTAAACACCGGGGAGCTGTTTTTT
clone_size: -; j_call: TRBJ2-6; d_call: -; v_call: TRBV6-5; cdr3_aa: CASSYRQTSGANVLTF; cdr3_nt: TGTGCCAGCAGTTACCGACAGACCTCTGGGGCCAACGTCCTGACTTTC
clone_size: -; j_call: TRBJ2-7; d_call: -; v_call: TRBV10-3; cdr3_aa: CAIAETYEQYF; cdr3_nt: TGTGCCATCGCCGAAACCTACGAGCAGTACTTC
clone_size: few; j_call: TRBJ1-5; d_call: -; v_call: TRBV6-6; cdr3_aa: CASSYGGSNQPQHF; cdr3_nt: TGTGCCAGCAGTTACGGAGGAAGCAATCAGCCCCAGCATTTT